This TCR beta chain was obtained from a study of CD8+ T cells in alopecia areata (dated by TCRdb to between 2017 and 2018). Context from the whole study: Treated patients were enrolled in an open-label pilot trial of oral tofacitinib, 5 to 10 mg twice daily, for moderate-to-severe alopecia areata. Patients stayed on tofacitinib for 6 to 18 months and then had 6 months of follow-up off drug so that delayed response and recurrence could be assessed. In both human patients and the C3H/HeJ mouse model, the study applied high-throughput TCRbeta sequencing to look at T cell clonal expansion in alopecia areata. Scalp tissue and sorted CD4+ and CD8+ peripheral blood T cells from patchy and totalis/universalis alopecia areata patients and from healthy controls were covered by human TCRbeta sequencing. Biopsies were taken from tofacitinib-treated patients at baseline and at 4 and 24 weeks of treatment, and a later scalp biopsy was taken in several of the tofacitinib-treated patients. Scalp clonality was compared across normal scalp (n=4), patchy alopecia areata scalp (n=8), and alopecia totalis/universalis scalp (n=8). RNA was obtained with the PAXgene miRNA kit for fixed scalp, the miRNeasy kit for PBMCs, and the RNeasy kit for mouse skin. TCRbeta CDR3 regions were amplified by immunoSEQ multiplex PCR using 35 Vbeta forward and 13 Jbeta reverse primers.

Details on this clone: No antigen is known for it. Nothing much larger sits one base from this clone, and base qualities are not available.

Libraries came from the immunoSEQ multiplex PCR assay. For TCR sequencing, RNA was extracted from every sample and reverse transcribed into cDNA to serve as template. First-strand cDNA was synthesized using SuperScript III with a 2:1 mix of oligo-dT and random hexamers. A synthetic immune receptor repertoire was used to measure amplification bias, and any remaining bias was corrected computationally. In the source study's methods: Raw reads were preprocessed for error removal, and CDR3 was defined according to IMGT conventions as running from the conserved cysteine to phenylalanine. To get clonality, Shannon entropy was normalized by log2 of the number of productive unique TCRs and the result was subtracted from 1. CD4 or CD8 identity of scalp clones was inferred by cross-referencing scalp TCRbeta sequences with sorted blood CD4 and CD8 repertoires. TCRdb provides this immuneACCESS table in a form limited to in-frame rearrangements. Some clones are lacking; in checked studies, under half of them reflect an unresolved V gene, and why the rest are absent is not known. For V, J and clone size, that table is used; D and trimming come from the DNA. This sample has 120,000 or so clones in its table, and roughly 54% of those were observed once. Roughly 4.3% of the sample goes to the ten largest clones.

The time point tag for this specimen amounts to: baseline before oral tofacitinib. Peripheral blood and lesional scalp punch biopsies were obtained from patients with alopecia areata. After PBMCs were isolated by density centrifugation and stained for CD3, CD4 and CD8, a FACSAria was used to sort CD4+ and CD8+ T cells. The research as a whole found: TCR sequences shared between patients were less clear than in mice, possibly partly because of HLA diversity in the patient population. Compared with normal scalp, lesional scalp, particularly in alopecia totalis/universalis, had higher clonality and more expanded CD8+ clones, which suggests antigenic drive. Unlike mouse skin, where gammadelta T cells dominate, normal human skin contains resident alphabeta T cells that get sequenced too, which complicates analysis of the scalp TCR repertoire.

The CDR3 has 13 amino acids, counting the end cysteine and phenylalanine. Only the CDR3 DNA is retained, 39 bases long and in frame from the first base. The CDR1 and CDR2 encoded by the germline V gene are SGHTA and FQGNSA. Here V drops 6 bases and J drops 7 bases, and the junction holds 8 bases not matched to any gene. The specimen comprised CD4+ T cells sorted from blood, sampled at week 0. The chain employs TRBV7-2 and TRBJ2-7; the central 8 bases match TRBD1. This clonotype was obtained from a human donor with alopecia areata. The bases read TGTGCCAGCAGAGCAACAGGGGGGTGGGAGCAGTACTTC. Its coded protein is CASRATGGWEQYF.